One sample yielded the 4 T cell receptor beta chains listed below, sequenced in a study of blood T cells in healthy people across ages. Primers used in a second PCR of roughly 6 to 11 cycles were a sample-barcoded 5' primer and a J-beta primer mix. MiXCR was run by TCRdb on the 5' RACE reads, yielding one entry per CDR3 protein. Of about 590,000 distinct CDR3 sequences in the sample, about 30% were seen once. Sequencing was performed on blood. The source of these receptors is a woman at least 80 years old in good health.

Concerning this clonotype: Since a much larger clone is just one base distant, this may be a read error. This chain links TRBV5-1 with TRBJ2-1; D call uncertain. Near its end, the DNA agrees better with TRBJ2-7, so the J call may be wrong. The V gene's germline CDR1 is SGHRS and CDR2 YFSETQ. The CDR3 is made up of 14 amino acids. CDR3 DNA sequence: TGCGCCAGCACCCCTCACAGCTCCTACAATGAGCAGTACTTC. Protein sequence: CASTPHSSYNEQYF.

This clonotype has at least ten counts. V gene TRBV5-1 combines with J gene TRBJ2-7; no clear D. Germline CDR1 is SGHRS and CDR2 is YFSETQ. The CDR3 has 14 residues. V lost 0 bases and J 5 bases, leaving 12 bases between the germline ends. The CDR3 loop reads CASSLARPPNEQYF. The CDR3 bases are TGCGCCAGCAGCTTGGCCAGGCCCCCCAACGAGCAGTACTTC.

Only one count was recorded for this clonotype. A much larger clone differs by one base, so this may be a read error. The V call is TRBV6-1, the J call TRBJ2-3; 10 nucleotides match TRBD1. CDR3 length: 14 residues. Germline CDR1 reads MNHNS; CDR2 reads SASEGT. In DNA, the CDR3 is TGTACCAGCATACGGACAGGGGGGACAGATACGCAGTATTTT. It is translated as CTSIRTGGTDTQYF.

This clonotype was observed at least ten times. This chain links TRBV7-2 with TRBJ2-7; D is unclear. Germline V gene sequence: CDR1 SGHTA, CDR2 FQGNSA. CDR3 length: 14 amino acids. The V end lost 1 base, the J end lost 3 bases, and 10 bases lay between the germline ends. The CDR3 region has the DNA TGTGCCAGCAGCTTAGGGGAAGGGATCTACGAGCAGTACTTC. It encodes CASSLGEGIYEQYF.